These 13 T cell receptor beta chains originate from one sample sequenced in a study of blood T cell repertoires in COVID-19. TCRdb's table, derived via immunoSEQ multiplex PCR, lists solely in-frame clones and lacks some. The sample records over 150,000 clones, approximately 91% being singletons. Sequenced material: peripheral blood. The receptors here all came from a man younger than 40 with acute or convalescent COVID-19.

This clone was seen a single time. V usage is TRBV5-8 and J usage is TRBJ1-4; D perhaps matches TRBD1 (6 bases). CDR1 and CDR2 from the germline V gene are SGHTS and YDEGEE. The germline V and J ends were trimmed by 2 bases and 1 base, with 15 bases remaining between them. This CDR3 has 17 residues. The CDR3 protein is CASSLTGSRGTNEKLFF. The CDR3 DNA sequence: TGTGCCAGCAGCTTAACAGGGAGTAGGGGAACTAATGAAAAACTGTTTTTT. Filled out from reference TRBV5-8 and TRBJ1-4, the complete variable domain reads EAGVTQSPTHLIKTRGQQATLRCSPISGHTSVYWYQQALGLGLQFLLWYDEGEERNRGNFPPRFSGRQFPNYSSELNVNALELEDSALYLCASSLTGSRGTNEKLFFGSGTQLSVL.

The rearrangement links TRBV6-5 to TRBJ2-3; D may be TRBD2 (6 bases). The V gene's germline CDR1 is MNHEY and CDR2 SVGAGI. V was clipped by 2 bases and J by 4 bases, with 13 bases between them. This CDR3 region has 15 residues. The CDR3 DNA reads as TGTGCCAGCAGTTACAGACTAGTGTCGTCAGATACGCAGTATTTT. This codes for CASSYRLVSSDTQYF.

This chain links TRBV12-5 with TRBJ2-5; D not resolved. Trimming pared 5 bases from V and 2 bases from J, leaving 21 bases between. Germline CDR1 and CDR2: LGHNT and FRNRAP. The CDR3 is 17 amino acids. CDR3 nucleotides: TGTGCTAGTGGTCCCAGACTCACATTAAACTCACAAGAGACCCAGTACTTC. This codes for CASGPRLTLNSQETQYF.

This chain joins TRBV28 and TRBJ2-7, with TRBD2 as a possible D gene (5 bases). Germline CDR1 reads MDHEN; CDR2 reads SYDVKM. This CDR3 has 13 residues. With 5 bases removed from V and 2 bases from J, the gap between germline ends came to 10 bases. This CDR3 is CASSQRNPYEQYF. The CDR3 region has the DNA TGTGCCAGCAGTCAGCGGAATCCCTACGAGCAGTACTTC.

The chain's CDR3 is CASSLTPGMSEAFF. The CDR3 bases are TGTGCCAGCAGCTTAACGCCAGGAATGTCAGAAGCTTTCTTT. The chain has TRBV7-3 and TRBJ1-1; D is unresolved. Trimming removed 0 bases at V and 8 bases at J, with 13 bases between. Germline V lookup: CDR1 SGHTA, CDR2 FQGTGA. This CDR3 comprises 14 residues.

This chain joins TRBV5-1 and TRBJ1-2; no reliable D call. The CDR3 totals 13 residues. Deletions cut 0 bases from V and 1 base from J, with 4 bases between. Germline CDR1 reads SGHRS; CDR2 reads YFSETQ. Here the CDR3 reads CASSLDSNYGYTF. CDR3 in DNA: TGCGCCAGCAGCTTGGACAGTAACTATGGCTACACCTTC.

J is TRBJ1-1 and V is TRBV9; D unclear. The CDR3 runs to 10 residues. Looked up from germline, CDR1 is SGDLS and CDR2 is YYNGEE. V was pared by 3 bases and J by 10 bases, with 7 bases between. CDR3 DNA sequence: TGTGCCAGCAGCGGGGCGCTAGCTTTCTTT. Translating it yields CASSGALAFF.

This clone has just one count. The rearrangement joins TRBV18 to TRBJ2-1, with 8 bases aligning to TRBD1. Trimming took 3 bases from V and 6 from J; bases not matched to a gene: 13. CDR3 size: 17 residues. Per the germline V gene, CDR1 is KGHSH and CDR2 is LQKENI. Here the CDR3 reads CASSPPGKDRVVNEQFF. The DNA of the CDR3 is TGTGCCAGCTCACCCCCCGGAAAGGACAGGGTAGTCAATGAGCAGTTCTTC.

The chain is built from TRBV5-1 and TRBJ1-6; TRBD1 matches 8 bases. Germline values: CDR1 SGHRS, CDR2 YFSETQ. There are 19 residues in the CDR3. J lost 6 bases, V lost 4 bases, and 18 bases had no gene match. The CDR3 DNA reads TGCGCCAGCAGCCCCCGGACAGGGTACGAGGGGGGAGCTAATTCACCCCTCCACTTT. This encodes CASSPRTGYEGGANSPLHF.

The DNA for the CDR3 is TGCGCCAGCAGCCCAGGACAGCGCGAATCTGACTATGGCTACACCTTC. Translated: CASSPGQRESDYGYTF. The chain is built from TRBV5-1 and TRBJ1-2; D possibly corresponds to TRBD1 (6 bases). V was cut by 4 bases and J by 3 bases, with 19 bases left in between. This CDR3 has 16 amino acids. Germline-derived CDR1 and CDR2 are SGHRS and YFSETQ.

The genes are TRBV4-1 and TRBJ1-5, with D possibly being TRBD1 (6 bases). V lost 0 bases, J lost 1 base, and 7 bases lay in between. Per the germline V gene, CDR1 is MGHRA and CDR2 is YSYEKL. The CDR3 is made up of 15 amino acids. This CDR3 is CASSQEGGSNQPQHF. Here the CDR3 DNA reads TGCGCCAGCAGCCAAGAAGGGGGAAGCAATCAGCCCCAGCATTTT.

The genes are TRBV6-5 and TRBJ1-5; tentatively, D is TRBD1 (5 bases). The V gene lost 5 bases and the J gene lost 6 bases, with 14 bases spanning the gap. CDR1 is MNHEY, CDR2 SVGAGI, per germline. The CDR3 loop spans 14 amino acids. The CDR3 loop is CASSRDFSGQPQHF. CDR3 DNA: TGTGCCAGCAGTCGGGACTTTTCGGGTCAGCCCCAGCATTTT.

This clone was found once. The chain couples TRBV18 to TRBJ2-5; 11 nucleotides line up with TRBD2. J was trimmed by 2 bases and V by 3 bases; bases with no gene match: 2. The CDR3 loop spans 15 amino acids. Germline V gene sequence: CDR1 KGHSH, CDR2 LQKENI. This chain's CDR3 is CASSPGLAEQETQYF. DNA of the CDR3: TGTGCCAGCTCACCGGGACTAGCGGAACAAGAGACCCAGTACTTC.